A selection of T cell receptor beta chains follows, all from one sample in a study of cytomegalovirus exposure and HLA in healthy donors. This table comes from immunoSEQ multiplex PCR, and its TCRdb copy is limited to in-frame clones, with some not included. This table has 170,000 or so clones, 78% appearing once. The sequencing input was PBMCs. These TCRs come from a woman in her forties or fifties in good health and CMV-seropositive. CDR3s include the opening cysteine and the closing phenylalanine or tryptophan. Fields, in order: J gene, V gene, D gene, clone size, CDR3 DNA, CDR3 protein. The D gene is left open where the match is weak. Part of the rows lack a size; the others show once, few, many or a class for expanded clones.

TRBJ1-2 TRBV6-6 TRBD1 . TGTGCCAGCAGCCATGGGGGACAGCCTGGCTACACCTTC CASSHGGQPGYTF
TRBJ1-4 TRBV2 . . TGTGCCAGCAGTGTAGGAGGGGAAGATGAAAAACTGTTTTTT CASSVGGEDEKLFF
TRBJ2-1 TRBV19 TRBD2 . TGTGCCAGTAGAGTGGGCGGGGGGGATCACAATGAGCAGTTCTTC CASRVGGGDHNEQFF
TRBJ1-1 TRBV6-5 . . TGTGCCAGCAGCCCTTCTTGGATGCGAGGCACTGAAGCTTTCTTT CASSPSWMRGTEAFF
TRBJ1-2 TRBV28 . . TGTGCCAGCCTCCGCGGGGCGGGATCAGGCTATGGCTACACCTTC CASLRGAGSGYGYTF
TRBJ2-3 TRBV6-4 TRBD2 . TGTGCCAGCAGTGAAGGGACTAGCGGGGGAACTGATACGCAGTATTTT CASSEGTSGGTDTQYF
TRBJ2-3 TRBV20-1 . . TGCAGTGTTCGGACAGATACGCAGTATTTT CSVRTDTQYF
TRBJ2-1 TRBV7-2 TRBD2 . TGTGCCAGCAGCCCGAGGGGAGGGAACAATGAGCAGTTCTTC CASSPRGGNNEQFF
TRBJ1-2 TRBV4-1 . . TGCGCCAGCAGCCCCGGTCAGGGGCCCTATGGCTACACCTTC CASSPGQGPYGYTF
TRBJ2-2 TRBV7-8 . few TGTGCCAGCAGCCCCGGACCAAGGGGGTCGGACACCGGGGAGCTGTTTTTT CASSPGPRGSDTGELFF
TRBJ1-2 TRBV6-1 . . TGTGCCAGCAGTGAAGGGAACAGGGTGTATGGCTACACCTTC CASSEGNRVYGYTF
TRBJ1-3 TRBV5-1 . . TGCGCCAGCAGCTCGTTCGGGAGCTCTGGAAACACCATATATTTT CASSSFGSSGNTIYF
TRBJ1-4 TRBV9 . once TGTGCCAGCAGCCCTACCGGGTTTGCAACTAATGAAAAACTGTTTTTT CASSPTGFATNEKLFF
TRBJ2-3 TRBV9 TRBD2 . TGTGCCAGCAGCGTAGAGGGACTAGCACGCACAGATACGCAGTATTTT CASSVEGLARTDTQYF